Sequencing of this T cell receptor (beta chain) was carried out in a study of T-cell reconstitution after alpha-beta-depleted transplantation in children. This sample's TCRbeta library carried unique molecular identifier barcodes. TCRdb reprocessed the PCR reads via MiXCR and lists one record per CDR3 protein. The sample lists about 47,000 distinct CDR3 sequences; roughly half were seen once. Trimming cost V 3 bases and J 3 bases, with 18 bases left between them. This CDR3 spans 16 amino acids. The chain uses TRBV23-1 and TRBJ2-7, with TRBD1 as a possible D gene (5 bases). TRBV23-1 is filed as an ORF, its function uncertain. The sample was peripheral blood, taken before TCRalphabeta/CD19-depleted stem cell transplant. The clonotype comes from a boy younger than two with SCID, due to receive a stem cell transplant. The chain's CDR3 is CASSQTQGHHYYEQYF. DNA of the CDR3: TGCGCCAGCAGTCAGACTCAAGGACACCACTACTACGAGCAGTACTTC.